Listed below are T cell receptor beta chains from one sample, sequenced in a study of CD8+ T cells in alopecia areata. The data were produced by immunoSEQ multiplex PCR, yet TCRdb's version contains in-frame clones alone and is incomplete. Seen here are some 180,000 clones, 56% observed once, and the top ten hold 4.5% to 6%. Sequencing input: CD8+ T cells sorted from blood. The receptors derive from a human donor in good health. The CDR3 runs from the conserved cysteine through the conserved F or W. D genes are given only for firm matches. Clone size appears in some rows only: once, few, many, or a class for an expanded clone.

j_call clone_size v_call cdr3_length d_call cdr3_nt cdr3_aa
TRBJ1-2 - TRBV6-5 14 TRBD1 TGTGCCAGCAGGCCCGAGGGGGCCAACTATGGCTACACCTTC CASRPEGANYGYTF
TRBJ1-1 - TRBV12-5 15 TRBD1 TGTGCTAGTGGGACCGACAGGGGCCGTAACACTGAAGCTTTCTTT CASGTDRGRNTEAFF
TRBJ2-1 few TRBV2 12 - TGTGCCAGCAACGGACCTCGCAATGAGCAGTTCTTC CASNGPRNEQFF
TRBJ2-1 - TRBV19 16 TRBD2 TGTGCCAGTAGTACTTCTCTAGCGGGGGCCTACAATGAGCAGTTCTTC CASSTSLAGAYNEQFF
TRBJ2-3 - TRBV6-5 15 TRBD2 TGTGCCAGCAGAACCACTAGCGGGGGGGCGGATACGCAGTATTTT CASRTTSGGADTQYF
TRBJ1-2 - TRBV5-6 14 - TGTGCCAGCAGCTTGGCAGGAGCGCACTATGGCTACACCTTC CASSLAGAHYGYTF
TRBJ2-1 - TRBV6-5 14 TRBD1 TGTGCCAGCACCGCAGGGGGTACCTACAATGAGCAGTTCTTC CASTAGGTYNEQFF
TRBJ2-7 few TRBV12-5 12 - TGTGCTAGTGGTTTGGTTATCTACGAGCAGTACTTC CASGLVIYEQYF
TRBJ2-6 few TRBV10-2 15 - TGCGCCAGCAGTGATGTAGGCTCTGGGGCCAACGTCCTGACTTTC CASSDVGSGANVLTF
TRBJ2-7 - TRBV27 17 TRBD2 TGTGCCAGCAGTTTATACGGGACTAGCGGGGGAACCTACGAGCAGTACTTC CASSLYGTSGGTYEQYF
TRBJ1-5 few TRBV30 13 - TGTGCCTGGAGTGCGGCATCCCATCAGCCCCAGCATTTT CAWSAASHQPQHF
TRBJ2-7 - TRBV30 13 TRBD2 TGTGCCTGGAGTGTGTTAGCGGGTTTAGAGCAGTACTTC CAWSVLAGLEQYF
TRBJ2-1 - TRBV29-1 12 TRBD1 TGCAGCGTTGAGGACAGGGATGATGAGCAGTTCTTC CSVEDRDDEQFF
TRBJ1-6 - TRBV6-5 15 TRBD1 TGTGCCAGCATCCCGGACAGGGCCGATAATTCACCCCTCCACTTT CASIPDRADNSPLHF
TRBJ1-2 - TRBV11-2 13 - TGTGCCAGCAGCTTTGCGGGGGACTATGGCTACACCTTC CASSFAGDYGYTF
TRBJ2-5 few TRBV5-6 14 - TGTGCCAGCAGAGAATGGACAGAAGAAGAGACCCAGTACTTC CASREWTEEETQYF
TRBJ2-7 - TRBV4-1 14 - TGCGCCAGCAGCCAAGCTCTAGGCGTCTACGAGCAGTACTTC CASSQALGVYEQYF
TRBJ1-1 - TRBV29-1 12 - TGCAGCGTTGAGCGTCAAGGGGCTGAAGCTTTCTTT CSVERQGAEAFF
TRBJ2-3 few TRBV15 15 - TGTGCCACCTCGAGTGGCGCAGGGTGGCAAGATACGCAGTATTTT CATSSGAGWQDTQYF
TRBJ2-7 - TRBV13 16 - TGTGCCAGCAGCTTAGGAGGTCGGGGATTCTCCTACGAGCAGTACTTC CASSLGGRGFSYEQYF
TRBJ1-2 - TRBV29-1 13 TRBD1 TGCAGCGTTGATTCGAAACAGGGGATTGACTACACCTTC CSVDSKQGIDYTF
TRBJ2-1 - TRBV11-2 15 - TGTGCCAACCAGAAATCAGGGAGCTCCTACAATGAGCAGTTCTTC CANQKSGSSYNEQFF
TRBJ1-2 - TRBV9 15 - TGTGCCAGCAGCGTCAGGGGATTGGGGTCAGACGGCTACACCTTC CASSVRGLGSDGYTF
TRBJ1-1 few TRBV11-1 15 - TGTGCCAGCAGCTTAACCCCCGGTATGAACACTGAAGCTTTCTTT CASSLTPGMNTEAFF
TRBJ1-5 - TRBV30 13 - TGTGCCTGGAGCGAAACCTTCAATCAGCCCCAGCATTTT CAWSETFNQPQHF
TRBJ2-1 many TRBV9 16 - TGTGCCAGCAGCGTAGCAGAGAGTCTATTCTACAATGAGCAGTTCTTC CASSVAESLFYNEQFF
TRBJ2-4 few TRBV15 19 TRBD2 TGTGCCACCAGCAGCTTAGGGACTAGCGCCTCCCTAGCCAAAAACATTCAGTACTTC CATSSLGTSASLAKNIQYF
TRBJ1-2 - TRBV29-1 13 TRBD1 TGCAGCGTTGAGTACAGGGGGCTGGGAGGCTACACCTTC CSVEYRGLGGYTF
TRBJ2-3 - TRBV11-2 14 - TGTGCCAGCAGCGAGGGACGGGACACAGATACGCAGTATTTT CASSEGRDTDTQYF
TRBJ1-1 few TRBV6-5 14 - TGTGCCAGCAGCCCCGAAGGGCCCACCACTGAAGCTTTCTTT CASSPEGPTTEAFF
TRBJ2-7 - TRBV5-1 14 TRBD1 TGCGCCAGCAGCCCAGGGACAGGAGTCTACGAGCAGTACTTC CASSPGTGVYEQYF
TRBJ2-3 - TRBV15 14 - TGTGCCACCAGCAGAGATCGTGGGTGGGATACGCAGTATTTT CATSRDRGWDTQYF
TRBJ2-2 - TRBV6-5 15 TRBD1 TGTGCCAGCAGTCCCGGACAGGGGGTCACCGGGGAGCTGTTTTTT CASSPGQGVTGELFF
TRBJ2-7 - TRBV25-1 13 TRBD1 TGTGCCAGCAGTGGTTGGACAGGAGGCGAGCAGTACTTC CASSGWTGGEQYF
TRBJ2-2 - TRBV30 13 - TGTGCCTACGAGACCCCGAACACCGGGGAGCTGTTTTTT CAYETPNTGELFF
TRBJ1-2 - TRBV19 14 TRBD1 TGTGCCAGTAGTACCGTCGGGACAGGGAATGGCTACACCTTC CASSTVGTGNGYTF
TRBJ1-1 - TRBV9 10 - TGTGCCAGCAGCGTAGATGAAGCTTTCTTT CASSVDEAFF
TRBJ2-5 - TRBV11-2 14 - TGTGCCAGCAGCCCTTGGACTGAACAAGAGACCCAGTACTTC CASSPWTEQETQYF
TRBJ2-3 few TRBV6-5 11 - TGTGCCAGCAGCCCAGGGCATGCGCAGTATTTT CASSPGHAQYF
TRBJ2-5 - TRBV21-1 12 - TGTGCCAGCACCACTAACGGGGAGACCCAGTACTTC CASTTNGETQYF
TRBJ2-2 few TRBV29-1 16 TRBD2 TGCAGCGCCCAGTCGGGACTAGCGGGGGACTCCGGGGAGCTGTTTTTT CSAQSGLAGDSGELFF
TRBJ2-7 - TRBV6-5 14 - TGTGCCAGCAGTTACTCTTTAACTGGGGACGAGCAGTACTTC CASSYSLTGDEQYF
TRBJ1-2 - TRBV4-1 13 - TGCGCCAGCAGCCAAGTTAGCTCCTATGGCTACACCTTC CASSQVSSYGYTF
TRBJ2-7 many TRBV27 14 - TGTGCCAGCAGCGGGCAGGAGTCATCCTACGAGCAGTACTTC CASSGQESSYEQYF
TRBJ1-1 once TRBV27 13 - TGTGCCAGCAGTTTTAGGCGGGACACTGAAGCTTTCTTT CASSFRRDTEAFF
TRBJ1-2 - TRBV7-9 13 - TGTGCCAGCAGTCCAGGGGCCCTTGGCGGCTACACCTTC CASSPGALGGYTF
TRBJ1-1 many TRBV6-4 12 - TGTGCCAGCAGTAGACAGAACACTGAAGCTTTCTTT CASSRQNTEAFF
TRBJ1-1 - TRBV4-1 11 - TGCGCCAGCAGCCAAGATCTTCGGGCTTTCTTT CASSQDLRAFF
TRBJ2-2 - TRBV11-2 13 TRBD1 TGTGCCAGCAGCTTCGGACAGGCCGGGGAGCTGTTTTTT CASSFGQAGELFF
TRBJ1-3 once TRBV15 15 - TGTGCCACCAGCCTGCCTCGGACGGGCGGAAACACCATATATTTT CATSLPRTGGNTIYF
TRBJ1-5 - TRBV14 16 TRBD1 TGTGCCAGCAGCCCTGGACAGGGGGACCCCAATCAGCCCCAGCATTTT CASSPGQGDPNQPQHF
TRBJ2-1 once TRBV7-9 14 - TGTGCCAGCAGCCCCAGGAGGGCGGGCAATGAGCAGTTCTTC CASSPRRAGNEQFF